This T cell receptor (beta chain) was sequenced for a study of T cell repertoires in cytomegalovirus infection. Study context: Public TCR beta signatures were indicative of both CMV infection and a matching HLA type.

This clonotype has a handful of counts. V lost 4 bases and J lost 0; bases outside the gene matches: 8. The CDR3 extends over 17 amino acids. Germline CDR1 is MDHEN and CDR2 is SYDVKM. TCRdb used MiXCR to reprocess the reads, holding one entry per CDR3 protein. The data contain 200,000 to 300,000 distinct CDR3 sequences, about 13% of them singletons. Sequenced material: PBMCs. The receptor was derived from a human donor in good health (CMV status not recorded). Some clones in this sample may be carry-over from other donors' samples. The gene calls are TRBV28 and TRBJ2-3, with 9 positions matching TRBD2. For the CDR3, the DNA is TGTGCCAGCAGTTCACCGGGACTAGCCGAGAGCACAGATACGCAGTATTTT. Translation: CASSSPGLAESTDTQYF.